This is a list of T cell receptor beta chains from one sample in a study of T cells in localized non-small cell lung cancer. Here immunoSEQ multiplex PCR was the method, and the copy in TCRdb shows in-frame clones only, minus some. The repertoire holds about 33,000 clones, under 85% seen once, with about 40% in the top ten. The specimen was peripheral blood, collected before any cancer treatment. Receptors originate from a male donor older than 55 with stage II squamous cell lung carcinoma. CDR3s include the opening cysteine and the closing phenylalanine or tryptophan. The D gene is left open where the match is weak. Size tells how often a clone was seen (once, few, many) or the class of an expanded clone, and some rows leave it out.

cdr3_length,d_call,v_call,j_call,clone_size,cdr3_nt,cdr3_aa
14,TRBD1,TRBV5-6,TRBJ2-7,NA,TGTGCCAGCAGCTTGGGGAACAGGGGGGTTTCTCAGTACTTC,CASSLGNRGVSQYF
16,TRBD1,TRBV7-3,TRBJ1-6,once,TGTGCCAGCAGCCCGAGACGGACAGGTTATAATTCACCCCTCCACTTT,CASSPRRTGYNSPLHF
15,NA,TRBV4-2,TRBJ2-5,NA,TGTGCCAGCAGCCAAGCTTTAACGGTCCAAGAGACCCAGTACTTC,CASSQALTVQETQYF
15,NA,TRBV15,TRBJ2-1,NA,TGTGCCACCAGCAGAGAGGTTAGCGGCTACAATGAGCAGTTCTTC,CATSREVSGYNEQFF
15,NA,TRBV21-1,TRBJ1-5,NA,TGTGCCAGCAGCAAATGGCCGACGGGCCATCAGCCCCAGCATTTT,CASSKWPTGHQPQHF
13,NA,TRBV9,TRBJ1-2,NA,TGTGCCAGCAGCGTAGCCGTAAACTATGGCTACACCTTC,CASSVAVNYGYTF
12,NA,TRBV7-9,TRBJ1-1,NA,TGTGCCAGCAGCTTAGTGACTTATGAAGCTTTCTTT,CASSLVTYEAFF
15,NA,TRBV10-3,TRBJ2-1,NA,TGTGCCATCAGTGAGACCAGCGGCCCCTACAATGAGCAGTTCTTC,CAISETSGPYNEQFF
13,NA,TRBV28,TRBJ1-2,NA,TGTGCCAGCAGATGGACGGGCCCCCTTGGCTACACCTTC,CASRWTGPLGYTF
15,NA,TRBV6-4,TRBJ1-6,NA,TGTGCCAGCAGCCCCGGCGCGTCCTATAATTCACCCCTCCACTTT,CASSPGASYNSPLHF
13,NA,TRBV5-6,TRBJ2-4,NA,TGTGCCAGCAGCTCCGGGCCCCGTGTGGATCAGTACTTC,CASSSGPRVDQYF
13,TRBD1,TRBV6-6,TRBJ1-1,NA,TGTGCCATTTCCGGACAGGGGGAAACTGAAGCTTTCTTT,CAISGQGETEAFF
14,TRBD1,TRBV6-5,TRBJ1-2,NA,TGTGCCAGCAGTGGGCAGGGGGGCGCGGTTGGCTACACCTTC,CASSGQGGAVGYTF
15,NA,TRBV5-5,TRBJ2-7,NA,TGTGCCAGCAGCTTGGTCGGCGGGCAGACCTACGAGCAGTACTTC,CASSLVGGQTYEQYF
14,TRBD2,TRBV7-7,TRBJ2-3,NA,TGTGCTAGCAGCTTTAGCGGGGGCACAGATACGCAGTATTTT,CASSFSGGTDTQYF
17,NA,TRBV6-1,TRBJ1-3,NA,TGTGCCAGCAGTGAAAGGGGGGTACTGTCCTCTGGAAACACCATATATTTT,CASSERGVLSSGNTIYF
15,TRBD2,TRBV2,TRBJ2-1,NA,TGTGCCAGCAGTGCTAGCGGGAGTCCCTACAATGAGCAGTTCTTC,CASSASGSPYNEQFF
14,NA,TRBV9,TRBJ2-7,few,TGTGCCAGCAGCTTAGCCGGGACCCCAGGGGAGCAGTACTTC,CASSLAGTPGEQYF
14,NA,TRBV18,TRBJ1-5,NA,TGTGCCAGCTCACCAACCGGGGGCAATCAGCCCCAGCATTTT,CASSPTGGNQPQHF
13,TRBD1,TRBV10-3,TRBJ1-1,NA,TGTGCCATGGGACAGGGACGAAACACTGAAGCTTTCTTT,CAMGQGRNTEAFF
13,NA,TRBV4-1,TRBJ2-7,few,TGCGCCAGCAGCAAAGGTAACTCCTACGAGCAGTACTTC,CASSKGNSYEQYF
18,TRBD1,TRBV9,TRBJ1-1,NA,TGTGCCAGCAGCACAGGACAGGGGGCGTATTATTTGAACACTGAAGCTTTCTTT,CASSTGQGAYYLNTEAFF
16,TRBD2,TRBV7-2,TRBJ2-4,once,TGTGCCAGCAGCTCTTGGACTAGCGGGGGGAGGGACATTCAGTACTTC,CASSSWTSGGRDIQYF
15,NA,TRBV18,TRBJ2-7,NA,TGTGCCAGCTCACTTTCCCGGGACATGCCCTACGAGCAGTACTTC,CASSLSRDMPYEQYF
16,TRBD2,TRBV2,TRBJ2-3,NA,TGTGCCAGCAGTGACGGGAGGGTCCGTTCCACAGATACGCAGTATTTT,CASSDGRVRSTDTQYF
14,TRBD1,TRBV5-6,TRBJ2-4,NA,TGTGCCAGCAGAATCCGCTCGCAGGGGGACATTCAGTACTTC,CASRIRSQGDIQYF
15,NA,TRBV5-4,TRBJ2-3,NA,TGTGCCAGCAGCCTGGACTTGAGGGGCACAGATACGCAGTATTTT,CASSLDLRGTDTQYF
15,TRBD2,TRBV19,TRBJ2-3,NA,TGTGCCAGTAGTATAGATCTAGCGGGCCCGGATACGCAGTATTTT,CASSIDLAGPDTQYF
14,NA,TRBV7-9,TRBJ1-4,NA,TGTGCCAGCAGCGTCCAGGGGAGCGGGGAAAAACTGTTTTTT,CASSVQGSGEKLFF
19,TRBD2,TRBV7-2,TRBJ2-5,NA,TGTGCCAGCAGCCCCAGGTATGGGACTAGCGGGCGCATACAAGAGACCCAGTACTTC,CASSPRYGTSGRIQETQYF
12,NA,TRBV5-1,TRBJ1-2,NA,TGCGCCAGCAGTATACAGAACTATGGCTACACCTTC,CASSIQNYGYTF
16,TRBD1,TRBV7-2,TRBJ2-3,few,TGTGCCAGCAGCCCCCGCATACAGGGGGCACCAGATACGCAGTATTTT,CASSPRIQGAPDTQYF
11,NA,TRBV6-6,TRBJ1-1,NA,TGTGCCAGCAGTTACTCTCTGGGGGCTTTCTTT,CASSYSLGAFF
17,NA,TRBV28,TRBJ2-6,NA,TGTGCCAGCAGCCCCCTCGGGGGCCGGCCTGGGGCCAACGTCCTGACTTTC,CASSPLGGRPGANVLTF
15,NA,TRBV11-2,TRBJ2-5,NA,TGTGCCAGCAGCCCCCAGGTGGGGTTGGCAGAGACCCAGTACTTC,CASSPQVGLAETQYF
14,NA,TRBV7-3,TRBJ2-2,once,TGTGCCAGCAGCTTAAGAGTACATGTAGGGGAGCTGTTTTTT,CASSLRVHVGELFF
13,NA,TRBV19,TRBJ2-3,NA,TGTGCCAGTAGTCCCCCCGAGGTTCATACGCAGTATTTT,CASSPPEVHTQYF
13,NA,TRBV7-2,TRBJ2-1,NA,TGTGCCAGCAGCAAGACATTGGGCAATGAGCAGTTCTTC,CASSKTLGNEQFF
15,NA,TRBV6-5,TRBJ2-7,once,TGTGCCAGCAGTTCGACTACTCCCTGGGTCTACGAGCAGTACTTC,CASSSTTPWVYEQYF
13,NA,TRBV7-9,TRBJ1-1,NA,TGTGCCAGCAGCTTTGGGCAGGGCTCTGAAGCTTTCTTT,CASSFGQGSEAFF
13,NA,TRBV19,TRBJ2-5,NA,TGTGCCAGTAGTACCGGGACTGTTGAGACCCAGTACTTC,CASSTGTVETQYF
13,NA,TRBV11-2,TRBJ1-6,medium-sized,TGTGCCAGCAGCTTAGACAGGGAATCACCCCTCCACTTT,CASSLDRESPLHF
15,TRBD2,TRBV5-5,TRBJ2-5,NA,TGTGCCAGCAGCTTCCCTAGCGGGAAATGGGAGACCCAGTACTTC,CASSFPSGKWETQYF
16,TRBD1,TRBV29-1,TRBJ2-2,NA,TGCAGCGTTGTCCCGAACAGGGGGCGTAGCACCGGGGAGCTGTTTTTT,CSVVPNRGRSTGELFF
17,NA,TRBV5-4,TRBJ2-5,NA,TGTGCCAGCAGCTTGGCTAGTCAACGGGGACCTCAAGAGACCCAGTACTTC,CASSLASQRGPQETQYF
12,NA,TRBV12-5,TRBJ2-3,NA,TGTGCTAGTGGCTTAGGGCGAGATACGCAGTATTTT,CASGLGRDTQYF
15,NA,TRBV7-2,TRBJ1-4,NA,TGTGCCAGCAGCCTCCCGCGGGGATTTAATGAAAAACTGTTTTTT,CASSLPRGFNEKLFF
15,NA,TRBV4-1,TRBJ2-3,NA,TGCGCCAGCAGCCAAGTATTCCCGGGGGGCTGGGCGCAGTATTTT,CASSQVFPGGWAQYF
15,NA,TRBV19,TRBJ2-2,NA,TGTGCCAGTAGTATCGCCCCCGCGAACACCGGGGAGCTGTTTTTT,CASSIAPANTGELFF
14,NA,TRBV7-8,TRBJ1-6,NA,TGTGCCAGCACCCAGAACCGAAGATATTCACCCCTCCACTTT,CASTQNRRYSPLHF
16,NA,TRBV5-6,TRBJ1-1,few,TGTGCCAGCAGCGCAGGGAGACCTCCTTCGATCGCTGAAGCTTTCTTT,CASSAGRPPSIAEAFF
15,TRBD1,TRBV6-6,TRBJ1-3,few,TGTGCCAGCATGGCTAGACAGGGGTCTGGAAACACCATATATTTT,CASMARQGSGNTIYF
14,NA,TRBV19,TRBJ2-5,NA,TGTGCCAGTAAGGGCGGAGGGGTCGGCGAGACCCAGTACTTC,CASKGGGVGETQYF
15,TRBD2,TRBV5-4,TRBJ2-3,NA,TGTGCCAGCAGCTCTAGACTAGCGGGAGGAGATACGCAGTATTTT,CASSSRLAGGDTQYF